The TCR beta chain under discussion was sequenced for a study of T cells in Graves' hyperthyroidism and ophthalmopathy. CDR1 is SGHVS and CDR2 is FQNEAQ in the germline V gene. CDR3 length: 17 amino acids. Unmatched junction bases numbered 9, after V lost 3 bases and J lost 5 bases. Regions amplified from RNA transcripts were the TCR beta CDR3 regions. First-round RT-PCR with HTBI primers amplified the TCR CDR3 region. TCRdb used MiXCR to reprocess the multiplex PCR reads, holding one entry per CDR3 protein. The sample includes roughly 93,000 distinct CDR3 sequences, roughly 40% seen only once; the top ten take more than 8.5%.

Sequencing was carried out using peripheral blood or thyroid tissue (not recorded which). This sequence joins TRBV7-8 and TRBJ2-3, with TRBD2 matching 12 bases. The sequence came from a woman younger than 45 with Graves' hyperthyroidism. The CDR3 spells CASSFDLAGGPRDTQYF. In DNA form, the CDR3 reads TGTGCCAGCAGCTTCGATCTAGCGGGAGGGCCTAGAGATACGCAGTATTTT.